These 24 T cell receptor beta chains came from one sample sequenced in a study of spatial heterogeneity in lung cancer. Using its own MiXCR run on the 5' RACE reads, TCRdb lists one record per CDR3 protein. The repertoire holds some 10,000 distinct CDR3 sequences, around 6% seen once, with about 9.4% in the top ten. Overall study results and limits: For expanded intratumoral alpha and beta TCRs, counts tracked tumor mutation counts.

Indicated time point: sample taken at primary tumor resection. These TCRs are of unknown antigen specificity. Material: lung tumor tissue, obtained at surgery. These receptor sequences come from a male donor with early-stage non-small cell lung cancer.

In its sample, this clonotype was seen many times. A library prepared for alpha chains yielded this beta chain as an off-target read; its size is of little meaning. The chain couples TRBV9 to TRBJ2-5; either TRBD1 or TRBD2 may supply D (5 bases each). CDR1 SGDLS and CDR2 YYNGEE come from the germline V gene. The V end lost 0 bases, the J end lost 5 bases, and 5 bases lay between the germline ends. This CDR3 has 12 residues. CDR3 region: CASSVGGETQYF. DNA of the CDR3: TGTGCCAGCAGCGTAGGGGGGGAGACCCAGTACTTC.

This clonotype was picked up many times. This beta chain appears as a stray read in a library generated for alpha chains; its size is not informative. V and J are TRBV10-1 and TRBJ2-5; 10 bases are shared with TRBD2. Germline loops: CDR1 WNHNN, CDR2 SYGVQD (reference sequence). Unmatched junction bases numbered 5, after V lost 5 bases and J lost 5 bases. The CDR3 extends over 14 amino acids. The CDR3 loop reads CASSLAGEMETQYF. CDR3 nucleotide sequence: TGCGCCAGCAGTCTAGCGGGGGAAATGGAGACCCAGTACTTC.

Ten or more counts support this clonotype. This beta chain is off target for a library built for alpha chains, so its abundance means little. This chain connects TRBV2 to TRBJ2-1; a possible D gene is TRBD2 (6 bases). The length of the CDR3 is 16 residues. In germline, CDR1 is SNHLY, CDR2 FYNNEI. Trimming took 6 bases from V and 7 from J, leaving 22 bases between them. The CDR3 DNA follows: TGTGCCAGCAGCCTCACTAGCAGCCGCAAAGTTAATGAGCAGTTCTTC. This gives the protein CASSLTSSRKVNEQFF.

This clonotype was seen repeatedly, ten times or more. As an off-target read in a library built for alpha chains, this beta chain has a frequency of little significance. V is TRBV2 and J is TRBJ1-6; 7 nucleotides agree with TRBD1. The V gene's germline CDR1 is SNHLY and CDR2 FYNNEI. V lost 2 bases, J lost 0 bases, and 7 bases stayed unmatched. This CDR3 has 18 residues. The CDR3 coding sequence is TGTGCCAGCAGTGAATTGGTGGGACAGAGCTCCTATAATTCACCCCTCCACTTT. Protein sequence: CASSELVGQSSYNSPLHF.

This clonotype has a count of ten or more. Since the library was made to target alpha chains, this beta chain is a stray read and its abundance is not meaningful. V and J are TRBV5-1 and TRBJ2-1, with 8 bases aligning to TRBD1. Trimming at V came to 4 bases and at J to 0 bases, leaving 9 bases not matched to a gene. Germline V gives CDR1 SGHRS, CDR2 YFSETQ. The CDR3 has 17 residues. The CDR3 spells CASSVGNTGGSYNEQFF. DNA of the CDR3: TGCGCCAGCAGCGTGGGAAATACAGGGGGCTCCTACAATGAGCAGTTCTTC.

This clonotype was recorded many times. Because this beta chain is a stray read in a library intended to capture alpha chains, its abundance should not be given much weight. V usage is TRBV19 and J usage is TRBJ1-2, with D tentatively TRBD1 (5 bases). The germline V gene encodes CDR1 LNHDA and CDR2 SQIVND (reference sequence). The CDR3 is made up of 13 amino acids. V dropped 0 bases and J dropped 10 bases, with 12 bases sitting between them. In nucleotides, the CDR3 is TGTGCCAGTAGTATAGACCCCACAGGTCACTACACCTTC. This translates into CASSIDPTGHYTF.

This clonotype was seen many times. This beta chain came through as a stray read in a library set up for alpha chains, and its size says little. This chain joins TRBV28 and TRBJ1-2; D unresolved. V lost 3 bases to trimming and J lost 2 bases, with 10 bases between them. The CDR3 runs to 14 residues. The germline V gene encodes CDR1 MDHEN and CDR2 SYDVKM. The CDR3 spells CASSFGYRNYGYTF. CDR3 nucleotides: TGTGCCAGCAGTTTTGGCTATAGGAACTATGGCTACACCTTC.

This clonotype was counted many times. Within a library made for alpha chains, this beta chain is off target, and its count is uninformative. This sequence joins TRBV6-5 and TRBJ2-1, with D maybe TRBD1 (6 bases). V dropped 2 bases and J dropped 0 bases, with 8 bases sitting between them. The CDR3 runs to 15 residues. Germline lookup yields CDR1 MNHEY and CDR2 SVGAGI. CDR3 region: CASSYGQPSYNEQFF. The CDR3 DNA reads TGTGCCAGCAGTTACGGACAGCCCTCCTACAATGAGCAGTTCTTC.

This clonotype is medium-sized in the sample. For a library built for alpha chains, this beta chain is a stray read; little rests on its size. The CDR3 loop reads CASSWQNYGYTF. CDR3 coding DNA: TGTGCCAGTAGTTGGCAGAACTATGGCTACACCTTC. The V and J genes are TRBV19 and TRBJ1-2; D gene unclear. The CDR3 has 12 residues. Germline assignment: CDR1 LNHDA and CDR2 SQIVND (reference sequence). The ends were cut back, 5 bases at V and 2 bases at J, with 6 bases in the middle.

This clonotype was detected many times. This beta chain came through as a stray read in a library set up for alpha chains, and its size says little. The V and J genes are TRBV10-3 and TRBJ1-2; 9 nucleotides agree with TRBD1. In germline, CDR1 is ENHRY, CDR2 SYGVKD. V lost 10 bases, J lost 7 bases, and 10 bases stayed unmatched. The CDR3 has 13 amino acids. In DNA form, the CDR3 reads TGTGCCAGCTTGACCGGGACAGGGATTGGCTACACCTTC. It yields the protein CASLTGTGIGYTF.

This clonotype showed up many times. This beta chain slipped into a library made for alpha chains as a stray read, so its size is not meaningful. The J gene is TRBJ2-3, the V gene TRBV19, with D unresolved. Trimming cost V 5 bases and J 5 bases, with 11 bases left between them. The CDR3 is made up of 13 amino acids. Germline CDR1 and CDR2: LNHDA and SQIVND (reference sequence). CDR3 sequence reads: CASSGTRIDTQYF. In DNA form, the CDR3 reads TGTGCCAGTAGTGGAACCAGGATAGATACGCAGTATTTT.

This clonotype was recorded at least ten times. Since it is a stray read in a library aimed at alpha chains, this beta chain has a size that is not meaningful. The chain carries TRBV20-1 and TRBJ1-1; D is unclear. Germline-derived CDR1 and CDR2 are DFQATT and SNEGSKA (reference sequence). The CDR3 has 11 amino acids. The V end was cut by 3 bases, the J end by 8 bases, with 10 bases between. The CDR3 protein is CSASLQREAFF. In DNA, the CDR3 is TGCAGTGCTAGCCTACAGCGGGAAGCTTTCTTT.

This clonotype was counted at least ten times. A library prepared for alpha chains yielded this beta chain as an off-target read; its size is of little meaning. The V and J genes are TRBV11-1 and TRBJ2-7, with D hard to call. The CDR3 runs to 13 residues. Per germline, CDR1 SGHAT and CDR2 FQDESV (reference sequence). The V gene lost 6 bases and the J gene lost 3 bases, with 12 bases spanning the gap. The CDR3 region has the DNA TGTGCCAGCAGAAAACGGGCTGGCTACGAGCAGTACTTC. It translates to CASRKRAGYEQYF.

This clonotype was found many times. Because this beta chain is a stray read in a library intended to capture alpha chains, its abundance should not be given much weight. The rearrangement uses TRBV28 and TRBJ1-3; D is unresolved. Germline CDR1 reads MDHEN; CDR2 reads SYDVKM. V was cut by 2 bases and J by 4 bases, with 3 bases left in between. The CDR3 length is 12 residues. The CDR3 region is CASSLIGNTIYF. As DNA, the CDR3 is TGTGCCAGCAGTTTAATAGGAAACACCATATATTTT.

Remarks on this clonotype: This beta chain is an off-target read within a library intended for alpha chains, so its frequency means little. The V and J genes are TRBV9 and TRBJ2-7, with 8 bases identical to TRBD1. The trim removed 4 bases at V and 2 bases at J, leaving 14 bases unmatched. The CDR3 is 17 amino acids. Germline V CDR1 and CDR2: SGDLS, YYNGEE. The CDR3 is CASSPHESGTGTYEQYF. The DNA of the CDR3 is TGTGCCAGCAGCCCCCACGAATCCGGGACAGGTACCTACGAGCAGTACTTC.

This clonotype was counted many times. Since it is a stray read in a library aimed at alpha chains, this beta chain has a size that is not meaningful. CDR3 sequence reads: CASIFQGVYF. The CDR3 coding sequence is TGTGCCAGCATCTTTCAGGGGGTATACTTC. The chain uses TRBV6-1 and TRBJ2-5; TRBD1 agrees at 7 bases. The CDR3 has 10 residues. The V gene end was trimmed by 7 bases and the J gene end by 14 bases; junction bases not matched to a gene: 7. The germline V gene encodes CDR1 MNHNS and CDR2 SASEGT.

This clonotype was observed many times. For a library built for alpha chains, this beta chain is a stray read; little rests on its size. The chain couples TRBV19 to TRBJ2-3, with D perhaps TRBD1 (6 bases). This CDR3 has 12 residues. The ends were cut back, 3 bases at V and 10 bases at J, with 11 bases in the middle. Germline V gene lookup returns CDR1 LNHDA and CDR2 SQIVND (reference sequence). The CDR3 sequence: CASSMVQGSQYF. In DNA form, the CDR3 reads TGTGCCAGTAGTATGGTACAGGGCTCGCAGTATTTT.

This clonotype showed up just a few times. Because the library targeted alpha chains, this beta chain is an off-target read whose size means little. The gene calls are TRBV24-1 and TRBJ2-1; the D gene is possibly TRBD2 (5 bases). The germline gives CDR1 KGHDR, CDR2 SFDVKD. V was cut by 2 bases and J by 7 bases, with 8 bases left in between. The CDR3 covers 13 residues. The CDR3, as DNA: TGTGCCACCAGTGATTCTTGGACTAATGAGCAGTTCTTC. It specifies CATSDSWTNEQFF.

This clonotype occurred many times. The size of this beta chain means little, since it is a stray read in a library made for alpha chains. CDR3: CSATPLTGTYEQYF. CDR3 DNA: TGCAGTGCTACCCCTCTGACAGGGACCTACGAGCAGTACTTC. V gene TRBV20-1 combines with J gene TRBJ2-7; TRBD1 agrees at 7 bases. V dropped 4 bases and J dropped 2; count of bases not matched to a gene: 8. The CDR3 runs to 14 residues. CDR1 is DFQATT, CDR2 SNEGSKA, per germline (reference sequence).

This clonotype is medium-sized within its sample. This beta chain turned up in a library designed for alpha chains; as an off-target read, its abundance says little. This chain links TRBV2 with TRBJ2-5; TRBD1 matches at 7 bases. This CDR3 is 13 amino acids long. The junction had 5 bases not matched to a gene; V was cut back by 5 bases and J by 5 bases. Germline V gene lookup returns CDR1 SNHLY and CDR2 FYNNEI. The CDR3 here is CASSPDRVETQYF. The CDR3 DNA reads TGTGCCAGCAGTCCCGACAGGGTTGAGACCCAGTACTTC.

This clonotype was seen repeatedly, ten times or more. For a library built for alpha chains, this beta chain is a stray read; little rests on its size. The chain joins TRBV20-1 to TRBJ1-5; TRBD1 might be the D (6 bases). Germline CDR1 DFQATT, CDR2 SNEGSKA (reference sequence). The V end was cut by 5 bases, the J end by 11 bases, with 16 bases between. The CDR3 covers 12 residues. In DNA, the CDR3 is TGCAGTGCTTTCCCTAACCGGGACACCCAGCATTTT. This encodes CSAFPNRDTQHF.

This clonotype is medium-sized. Because the library targeted alpha chains, this beta chain is an off-target read whose size means little. The V and J genes are TRBV5-1 and TRBJ2-7; D unresolved. Trimming took off 4 bases at V and 5 bases at J, with 10 bases between the two ends. There are 12 residues in the CDR3. Per the germline V gene, CDR1 is SGHRS and CDR2 is YFSETQ. As DNA, the CDR3 is TGCGCCAGCAGCGACGGAAGGGACGAGCAGTACTTC. It codes for CASSDGRDEQYF.

In its sample, this clonotype ranks as medium-sized. The size of this beta chain means little, since it is a stray read in a library made for alpha chains. The gene calls are TRBV7-2 and TRBJ2-2; 8 bases agree with TRBD1. The junction had 3 bases not matched to a gene; V was cut back by 0 bases and J by 6 bases. The CDR3 is 15 residues long. CDR1 is SGHTA and CDR2 is FQGNSA in the germline V gene. This CDR3 is CASSLADRESGELFF. DNA of the CDR3: TGTGCCAGCAGCTTAGCGGACAGGGAATCCGGGGAGCTGTTTTTT.

There are many counts of this clonotype. Within a library made for alpha chains, this beta chain is off target, and its count is uninformative. V gene TRBV18 combines with J gene TRBJ2-3; 7 bases are a match to TRBD1. Trimming cost V 3 bases and J 5 bases; bases outside gene matches: 11. The CDR3 runs to 16 residues. Germline V gene lookup returns CDR1 KGHSH and CDR2 LQKENI. The CDR3 nucleotides are TGTGCCAGCTCACCTCGGACAGGTAACTCGGAAGATACGCAGTATTTT. Translation gives CASSPRTGNSEDTQYF.